Below, 32 T cell receptor beta chains from the same sample are listed, as sequenced in a study of OX40 agonist ivuxolimab in advanced cancers. Only in-frame clones appear in the TCRdb table, and some are missing; sequencing was by immunoSEQ multiplex PCR. The sample carries around 26,000 clones, 81% recorded once. Material: CD4+ or CD8+ T cells sorted from blood, obtained in a trial of the OX40 agonist ivuxolimab. The receptors stem from an adult with an advanced solid tumor such as melanoma, head and neck, liver or kidney cancer.

By share of the sample, this clone is medium-sized. The V gene is TRBV10-3, the J gene TRBJ2-1; 7 nucleotides agree with TRBD2. Unmatched junction bases numbered 5, after V lost 3 bases and J lost 3 bases. The germline CDR1 and CDR2 sequences are ENHRY and SYGVKD. The CDR3 consists of 15 residues. The CDR3 DNA reads TGTGCCATCAGTGACCCCGGACTAGACTACAATGAGCAGTTCTTC. Its translation: CAISDPGLDYNEQFF.

The V gene is TRBV7-2, the J gene TRBJ2-5; 9 nucleotides line up with TRBD2. CDR1 and CDR2 (germline): SGHTA, FQGNSA. V was pared by 5 bases and J by 4 bases, with 8 bases of the junction left unmatched. The CDR3 is 15 amino acids. CDR3 protein: CASSPTGLASETQYF. The CDR3 DNA reads TGTGCCAGCAGCCCTACGGGACTAGCTTCAGAGACCCAGTACTTC.

V is TRBV25-1 and J is TRBJ2-1, with D tentatively TRBD2 (5 bases). CDR3 length equals 12 residues. Between the trimmed V and J ends, which lost 0 bases and 9 bases, there was a span of 6 bases. Per the germline V gene, CDR1 is MGHDK and CDR2 is SYGVNS. CDR3 coding DNA: TGTGCCAGCAGTGAATATGCGGGTGAGCAGTTCTTC. This codes for CASSEYAGEQFF.

In DNA, the CDR3 is TGCGCCAGCAGCTTGGTAGGCTACCCCACAGATACGCAGTATTTT. As protein: CASSLVGYPTDTQYF. The chain links TRBV5-1 to TRBJ2-3; D is ambiguous. Between the trimmed V and J ends, which lost 0 bases and 2 bases, there was a span of 10 bases. This CDR3 has 15 residues. CDR1 and CDR2 (germline): SGHRS, YFSETQ.

The gene calls are TRBV9 and TRBJ2-1; maybe TRBD2 (6 bases). CDR3 length: 15 residues. Germline V lookup: CDR1 SGDLS, CDR2 YYNGEE. The V and J ends lost 0 bases and 3 bases respectively, with 10 bases between them. CDR3 sequence: CASSVAGEIYNEQFF. The CDR3 coding sequence is TGTGCCAGCAGCGTAGCGGGGGAGATCTACAATGAGCAGTTCTTC.

The rearrangement joins TRBV5-6 to TRBJ2-1, with 9 bases matching TRBD1. The CDR3 is 15 amino acids. CDR1 and CDR2 (germline): SGHDT, YYEEEE. Germline trimming cut 4 bases from V and 4 bases from J; bases unmatched to any gene: 6. The CDR3 reads CASSPGTGLYNEQFF. In nucleotides, the CDR3 is TGTGCCAGCAGCCCGGGGACAGGGTTGTACAATGAGCAGTTCTTC.

The V gene is TRBV5-6, the J gene TRBJ1-2, with a tentative D call TRBD1 (6 bases). Looked up from germline, CDR1 is SGHDT and CDR2 is YYEEEE. V shed 0 bases and J shed 4 bases, with 10 bases lying between them. CDR3 size: 14 residues. The CDR3 loop reads CASSLGPGAYGYTF. The CDR3 DNA reads TGTGCCAGCAGCTTGGGACCAGGGGCCTATGGCTACACCTTC.

The chain recombines TRBV29-1 with TRBJ2-7; 9 nucleotides match TRBD2. Looked up from germline, CDR1 is SQVTM and CDR2 is ANQGSEA. The J segment lost 3 bases and the V segment lost 0 bases, leaving 6 bases of the junction unmatched. The CDR3 is made up of 15 amino acids. DNA for the CDR3: TGCAGCGTTGAAGACCGGCGGGAGGGCCACTACGAGCAGTACTTC. Its protein product is CSVEDRREGHYEQYF.

V and J are TRBV23-1 and TRBJ1-3; no definite D call. TRBV23-1 is recorded as an ORF, its role being uncertain. The CDR3 is 18 amino acids. V shed 0 bases and J shed 0 bases, with 15 bases lying between them. For the CDR3, the DNA is TGCGCCAGCAGTCAATCAAGCCCAGTCGGATGCTCTGGAAACACCATATATTTT. This gives the protein CASSQSSPVGCSGNTIYF.

J is TRBJ1-1 and V is TRBV15; D is undetermined. Germline loops: CDR1 LNHNV, CDR2 YYDKDF (reference sequence). This CDR3 is 14 amino acids long. The germline V and J ends were trimmed by 0 bases and 6 bases, with 11 bases remaining between them. This chain's CDR3 is CATSRDSARPEAFF. The CDR3 DNA follows: TGTGCCACCAGCAGAGATTCGGCTCGGCCTGAAGCTTTCTTT.

The chain links TRBV6-1 to TRBJ2-1; D is unresolved. Trimming stripped 6 bases from V and 7 bases from J, with 19 bases between. Germline V CDR1 and CDR2: MNHNS, SASEGT. This CDR3 is built from 15 residues. The CDR3 reads CASSLIPRIGNEQFF. The DNA for the CDR3 is TGTGCCAGCAGCCTTATTCCCCGGATCGGGAATGAGCAGTTCTTC.

Remarks on this clone: A read error may produce the germline difference seen at one junction end. The chain carries TRBV9 and TRBJ1-3; perhaps TRBD1 as D (5 bases). There are 14 residues in the CDR3. Germline loops: CDR1 SGDLS, CDR2 YYNGEE. The CDR3 here is CASSGQTSRNTIYF. Here the CDR3 DNA reads TGTGCCAGCAGCGGACAGACCTCTAGAAACACCATATATTTT.

The rearrangement uses TRBV15 and TRBJ2-7, with TRBD2 identical over 7 bases. The germline gives CDR1 LNHNV, CDR2 YYDKDF (reference sequence). The V and J ends lost 4 bases and 7 bases, in that order; junction bases with no gene match: 10. The CDR3 covers 14 residues. This chain's CDR3 is CATSIMRGSGEQYF. The DNA for the CDR3 is TGTGCCACCAGCATCATGCGCGGGAGTGGTGAGCAGTACTTC.

The CDR3: CAWSVYQRYGYTF. The CDR3 DNA follows: TGTGCCTGGAGTGTATATCAGAGGTATGGCTACACCTTC. The V and J genes are TRBV30 and TRBJ1-2, with unresolved D. V lost 0 bases and J 5 bases, leaving 10 bases between the germline ends. This CDR3 region has 13 residues. Germline loops: CDR1 GTSNPN, CDR2 SVGIG (reference sequence).

The chain employs TRBV27 and TRBJ2-7; possible D gene TRBD1, 7 bases. Deletions cut 6 bases from V and 5 bases from J, with 17 bases between. Per the germline V gene, CDR1 is MNHEY and CDR2 is SMNVEV (reference sequence). There are 14 residues in the CDR3. The CDR3 loop is CASSRGTQGNEQYF. Written as DNA, the CDR3 is TGTGCCAGCAGCCGGGGGACACAGGGGAACGAGCAGTACTTC.

This clone came up once. The V call is TRBV27, the J call TRBJ1-1, with D maybe TRBD1 (5 bases). The CDR3 has 12 amino acids. Germline V gives CDR1 MNHEY, CDR2 SMNVEV (reference sequence). Trimming pared 6 bases from V and 5 bases from J, leaving 10 bases between. The CDR3 nucleotides are TGTGCCAGCAGCGACAGTGGGACTGAAGCTTTCTTT. Protein: CASSDSGTEAFF.

The rearrangement joins TRBV30 to TRBJ1-6; no definite D call. The V gene lost 2 bases and the J gene lost 8 bases, with 7 bases spanning the gap. Germline values: CDR1 GTSNPN, CDR2 SVGIG (reference sequence). This CDR3 contains 12 residues. As DNA, the CDR3 is TGTGCCTGGAGTCATTATGATTCACCCCTCCACTTT. This translates into CAWSHYDSPLHF.

The count of this clone is one. The V gene is TRBV5-6, the J gene TRBJ2-2; a possible D gene is TRBD2 (6 bases). The CDR3 covers 14 residues. With 4 bases removed from V and 5 bases from J, the gap between germline ends came to 12 bases. Per the germline V gene, CDR1 is SGHDT and CDR2 is YYEEEE. The CDR3 is CASSPIGGTGELFF. In DNA form, the CDR3 reads TGTGCCAGCAGCCCGATTGGGGGGACCGGGGAGCTGTTTTTT.

The V and J genes are TRBV4-1 and TRBJ2-5; D is unresolved. Looked up from germline, CDR1 is MGHRA and CDR2 is YSYEKL. The CDR3 covers 14 residues. The germline V and J ends were trimmed by 0 bases and 7 bases, with 12 bases remaining between them. The CDR3 nucleotides read TGCGCCAGCAGCCAAGACGACGTTAGGAGGACCCAGTACTTC. It codes for CASSQDDVRRTQYF.

The CDR3 region has the DNA TGTGCCAGCAGCCAAGAAGGTCTTAGCGGGATTACAGATACGCAGTATTTT. This gives the protein CASSQEGLSGITDTQYF. The rearrangement links TRBV4-2 to TRBJ2-3; 8 bases are a match to TRBD2. The CDR3 spans 17 residues. CDR1 LGHNA and CDR2 YNFKEQ come from the germline V gene. The junction had 8 bases not matched to a gene; V was cut back by 0 bases and J by 3 bases.

This clone occurred a few times. This chain uses TRBV27 with TRBJ2-7; 7 bases map to TRBD2. In germline, CDR1 is MNHEY, CDR2 SMNVEV (reference sequence). Trimming at V came to 2 bases and at J to 3 bases, leaving 4 bases not matched to a gene. The CDR3 runs 14 residues. This CDR3 is CASSLGEGLYEQYF. The DNA of the CDR3 is TGTGCCAGCAGTTTAGGGGAGGGACTCTACGAGCAGTACTTC.

This clone has only one observation. This chain joins TRBV5-6 and TRBJ1-1; D gene uncertain. Germline values: CDR1 SGHDT, CDR2 YYEEEE. There are 14 residues in the CDR3. V lost 2 bases and J 0 bases, leaving 8 bases between the germline ends. The CDR3 DNA reads TGTGCCAGCAGCTTCACGGGTTTGAACACTGAAGCTTTCTTT. Amino acids: CASSFTGLNTEAFF. Based on the CDR3 plus reference TRBV5-6 and TRBJ1-1, the full variable domain is DAGVTQSPTHLIKTRGQQVTLRCSPKSGHDTVSWYQQALGQGPQFIFQYYEEEERQRGNFPDRFSGHQFPNYSSELNVNALLLGDSALYLCASSFTGLNTEAFFGQGTRLTVV.

CDR3 loop: CASSVGRDYGYTF. In nucleotides, the CDR3 is TGTGCCAGCAGCGTAGGACGGGACTATGGCTACACCTTC. This chain connects TRBV9 to TRBJ1-2; D is uncertain. The CDR3 has 13 amino acids. Trimming shortened V by 0 bases and J by 3 bases, and 6 bases separated the two germline ends. Germline values: CDR1 SGDLS, CDR2 YYNGEE.

The rearrangement uses TRBV4-1 and TRBJ2-1; tentative D call: TRBD2 (7 bases). Looked up from germline, CDR1 is MGHRA and CDR2 is YSYEKL. The CDR3 totals 16 residues. The V and J ends lost 2 bases and 3 bases respectively, with 14 bases between them. CDR3 protein: CASSQSPGGHYNEQFF. CDR3 nucleotides: TGCGCCAGCAGCCAAAGCCCCGGGGGGCACTACAATGAGCAGTTCTTC.

The rearrangement uses TRBV13 and TRBJ2-7; no firm D call. This CDR3 has 14 amino acids. The germline V gene has CDR1 PRHDT and CDR2 FYEKMQ (reference sequence). Trimming removed 4 bases at V and 4 bases at J, with 14 bases between. The CDR3, as DNA: TGTGCCAGCAGCTATTACGGGCCGAGGTACGAGCAGTACTTC. It specifies CASSYYGPRYEQYF.

This clone was found once. The chain has TRBV5-1 and TRBJ2-7, with TRBD2 matching 7 bases. The germline V gene encodes CDR1 SGHRS and CDR2 YFSETQ. This CDR3 region has 13 residues. The V gene end was trimmed by 5 bases and the J gene end by 3 bases; junction bases not matched to a gene: 5. The CDR3 region has the DNA TGCGCCAGCAGTCGGGAGGCAGGCTACGAGCAGTACTTC. It translates to CASSREAGYEQYF.

V usage is TRBV1 and J usage is TRBJ2-4; TRBD1 is the table's D call, not checked against the DNA. TRBV1 is shown as a pseudogene. The CDR3 runs to 17 residues. The DNA of the CDR3 is TGCACCAGCAGCCGCAACCCCCAGGATCAGGGCAGGGACATTCAGTACTTC. Its translation: CTSSRNPQDQGRDIQYF.

The V and J genes are TRBV25-1 and TRBJ2-7; unclear D gene. V was pared by 4 bases and J by 5 bases, with 12 bases between. From germline, CDR1 is MGHDK and CDR2 SYGVNS. The CDR3 runs 13 residues. The CDR3 loop reads CASSAKFPHEQYF. The CDR3 DNA follows: TGTGCCAGCAGTGCTAAGTTTCCCCACGAGCAGTACTTC.

This chain connects TRBV29-1 to TRBJ2-7; D is perhaps TRBD1 (5 bases). The CDR3 consists of 11 residues. Trimming took 6 bases from V and 3 from J, leaving 9 bases between them. Germline CDR1 SQVTM, CDR2 ANQGSEA. The DNA for the CDR3 is TGCAGCGTGGACACTGGCTACGAGCAGTACTTC. Translation gives CSVDTGYEQYF.

This chain uses TRBV19 with TRBJ1-1; D is ambiguous. CDR3 size: 13 residues. Germline CDR1 is LNHDA and CDR2 is SQIVND (reference sequence). The V end lost 7 bases, the J end lost 5 bases, and 14 bases lay between the germline ends. CDR3 nucleotide sequence: TGTGCCAGTAACCCCGGCCGGGTGACTGAAGCTTTCTTT. Protein product: CASNPGRVTEAFF.

This clone was detected only a few times. The rearrangement links TRBV7-9 to TRBJ1-2; D unclear. Germline assignment: CDR1 SEHNR and CDR2 FQNEAQ (reference sequence). The CDR3 extends over 11 amino acids. V lost 4 bases and J 8 bases, leaving 8 bases between the germline ends. The CDR3 DNA reads TGTGCCAGCAGCTCCTTGCGAGGCTACACCTTC. Translated: CASSSLRGYTF.

The chain employs TRBV28 and TRBJ1-1; possible D gene TRBD1, 5 bases. Germline lookup yields CDR1 MDHEN and CDR2 SYDVKM. Trimming cost V 2 bases and J 4 bases, with 11 bases left between them. This CDR3 is 14 amino acids long. The CDR3 protein is CASSLGGTGTEAFF. DNA of the CDR3: TGTGCCAGCAGTTTAGGAGGGACCGGCACTGAAGCTTTCTTT.